The 7 T cell receptor beta chains below come from one sample, sequenced in a study of T cells in Graves' hyperthyroidism and ophthalmopathy. Authors of the study amplified TCR beta CDR3 regions from RNA transcripts. HTBI primers were employed in a first-round RT-PCR of the TCR CDR3. From the multiplex PCR reads, TCRdb called clonotypes with MiXCR, one entry per CDR3 protein. The sample lists over 500,000 distinct CDR3 sequences, over 15% occurring once. Material: blood. Every receptor here comes from a woman aged 18-35 years with Graves' ophthalmopathy.

The V gene is TRBV2, the J gene TRBJ2-2, with 9 positions matching TRBD1. V trimming: 6 bases; J trimming: 4 bases; junction bases outside the gene matches: 9. Germline CDR1 SNHLY, CDR2 FYNNEI. The CDR3 spans 16 residues. Here the CDR3 reads CASRRDRVSSTGELFF. The DNA for the CDR3 is TGTGCCAGCAGAAGGGACAGGGTTTCGTCCACCGGGGAGCTGTTTTTT.

In this sample, this clonotype turned up many times. The rearrangement links TRBV7-2 to TRBJ2-5, with 7 positions matching TRBD1. This CDR3 comprises 14 residues. CDR1 SGHTA and CDR2 FQGNSA come from the germline V gene. The trim removed 5 bases at V and 5 bases at J, leaving 8 bases unmatched. CDR3 coding DNA: TGTGCCAGCAGCCCATTCGGGACAGTTGAGACCCAGTACTTC. Encoded protein: CASSPFGTVETQYF.

This clonotype was detected ten times or more. J is TRBJ1-3 and V is TRBV30; 9 bases map to TRBD1. Germline values: CDR1 GTSNPN, CDR2 SVGIG (reference sequence). This CDR3 contains 14 residues. V lost 3 bases, J lost 5 bases, and 5 bases stayed unmatched. The DNA of the CDR3 is TGTGCCTGGAGGGACAGGGGACTAAGAAACACCATATATTTT. Amino acid sequence: CAWRDRGLRNTIYF.

This clonotype was seen at least ten times. The chain joins TRBV19 to TRBJ1-1; no firm D call. The V end lost 6 bases, the J end lost 1 base, and 15 bases lay between the germline ends. CDR1 is LNHDA and CDR2 is SQIVND in the germline V gene (reference sequence). This CDR3 spans 15 amino acids. CDR3: CASSFPPLGNTEAFF. Here the CDR3 DNA reads TGTGCCAGTAGCTTCCCTCCTCTTGGGAACACTGAAGCTTTCTTT.

In this sample, this clonotype turned up many times. The rearrangement uses TRBV12-3 or TRBV12-4 and TRBJ2-2, with 8 positions matching TRBD1. Losses at the gene ends were 7 bases for V and 1 base for J; bases not matched to a gene: 2. The length of the CDR3 is 14 residues. This CDR3 is CASIGTGNTGELFF. The CDR3 nucleotides read TGTGCCAGCATCGGGACAGGGAACACCGGGGAGCTGTTTTTT.

V gene TRBV5-6 combines with J gene TRBJ2-7; 8 bases fit TRBD1. The germline V gene encodes CDR1 SGHDT and CDR2 YYEEEE. This CDR3 has 15 residues. V dropped 3 bases and J dropped 2; count of bases not matched to a gene: 7. The DNA for the CDR3 is TGTGCCAGCAGCTATACGACAGGGGAAGCCTACGAGCAGTACTTC. As protein: CASSYTTGEAYEQYF. Drawing the rest from reference TRBV5-6 and TRBJ2-7, the complete variable domain is DAGVTQSPTHLIKTRGQQVTLRCSPKSGHDTVSWYQQALGQGPQFIFQYYEEEERQRGNFPDRFSGHQFPNYSSELNVNALLLGDSALYLCASSYTTGEAYEQYFGPGTRLTVT.

This clonotype occurred many times. One end of the junction varies from germline; a read error may be responsible. The gene calls are TRBV7-6 and TRBJ2-7, with 9 bases matching TRBD2. Germline V lookup: CDR1 SGHVS, CDR2 FNYEAQ. The length of the CDR3 is 16 residues. Here the CDR3 DNA reads TGTGCCAGCAGCTTAGCCACCGGGACTAGCTCCCACGAGCAGTACTTC. Residues: CASSLATGTSSHEQYF. The full variable domain, in which reference TRBV7-6 and TRBJ2-7 provide the parts outside the CDR3, is GAGVSQSPRYKVTKRGQDVALRCDPISGHVSLYWYRQALGQGPEFLTYFNYEAQQDKSGLPNDRFSAERPEGSISTLTIQRTEQRDSAMYRCASSLATGTSSHEQYFGPGTRLTVT.